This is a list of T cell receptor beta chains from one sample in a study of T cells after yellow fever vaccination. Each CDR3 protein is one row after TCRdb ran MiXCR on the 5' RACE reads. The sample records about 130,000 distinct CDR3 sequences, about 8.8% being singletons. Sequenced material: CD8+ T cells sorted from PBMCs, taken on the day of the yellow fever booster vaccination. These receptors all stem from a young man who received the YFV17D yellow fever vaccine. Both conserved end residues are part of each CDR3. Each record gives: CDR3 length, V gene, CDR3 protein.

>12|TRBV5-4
CASSAPSYEQYF
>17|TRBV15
CATSRQWGQGSPYGYTF
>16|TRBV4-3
CASSHRSRGLGNTIYF
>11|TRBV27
CASSRVQPQHF
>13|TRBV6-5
CASRGGGSTEAFF
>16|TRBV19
CASSIAETAFSYEQYF
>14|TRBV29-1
CSVDGEQGAYGYTF
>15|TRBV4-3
CASSQTLRRVNEQFF
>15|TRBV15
CATSTEGGGNQPQHF
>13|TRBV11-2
CASSWGTGKIQYF